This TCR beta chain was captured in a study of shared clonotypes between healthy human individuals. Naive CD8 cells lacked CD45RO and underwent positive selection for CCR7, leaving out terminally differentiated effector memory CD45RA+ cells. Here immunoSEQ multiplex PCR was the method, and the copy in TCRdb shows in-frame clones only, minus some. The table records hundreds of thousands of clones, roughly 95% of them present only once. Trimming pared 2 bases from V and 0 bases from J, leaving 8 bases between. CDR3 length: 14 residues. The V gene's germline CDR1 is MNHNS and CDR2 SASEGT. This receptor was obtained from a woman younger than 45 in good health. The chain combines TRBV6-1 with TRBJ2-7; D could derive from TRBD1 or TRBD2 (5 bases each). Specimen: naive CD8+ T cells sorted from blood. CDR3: CASSEMGVSYEQYF. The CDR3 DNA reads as TGTGCCAGCAGTGAAATGGGGGTCTCCTACGAGCAGTACTTC.